The present TCR beta chain was sequenced within a study of cytomegalovirus exposure and HLA in healthy donors. Regarding the study as a whole: Previously analyzed data showed that most TCR beta V segments were productive at a frequency of about 90% or about 30%.

Turning to this clone: Its cognate antigen is unknown.

The PCR had 60 Vbeta and 13 Jbeta primers. Assay: immunoSEQ multiplex PCR; the TCRdb copy retains only in-frame clones and omits some. The sample lists some 90,000 clones; more than 60% were seen once. V shed 2 bases, J shed 7 bases, and the junction held 4 bases outside the gene matches. CDR1 and CDR2 from the germline V gene are SGDLS and YYNGEE. The CDR3 spans 13 residues. The chain is built from TRBV9 and TRBJ2-7; 9 nucleotides line up with TRBD1. This TCR derives from a man aged 30 to 39 in good health and CMV-seronegative. Material: PBMCs. CDR3 DNA sequence: TGTGCCAGCAGCGTGGGGACAGGGAGGGAGCAGTACTTC. This gives the protein CASSVGTGREQYF. The whole variable domain, remainder taken from reference TRBV9 and TRBJ2-7, is DSGVTQTPKHLITATGQRVTLRCSPRSGDLSVYWYQQSLDQGLQFLIQYYNGEERAKGNILERFSAQQFPDLHSELNLSSLELGDSALYFCASSVGTGREQYFGPGTRLTVT.